These 15 T cell receptor beta chains share one sample of origin, sequenced in a study of blood T cell repertoires in COVID-19. TCRdb's table, derived via immunoSEQ multiplex PCR, lists solely in-frame clones and lacks some. The data hold around 200,000 clones, with about 85% observed a single time. Material: peripheral blood. All receptors derive from an elderly woman with active or convalescent COVID-19.

The chain carries TRBV7-3 and TRBJ2-6, with TRBD2 as a possible D gene (6 bases). CDR1 is SGHTA and CDR2 is FQGTGA in the germline V gene. V lost 4 bases and J lost 2, with 9 bases in between. The CDR3 extends over 15 amino acids. The DNA for the CDR3 is TGTGCCAGCAGCTCCGGGGGTCCTGGGGCCAACGTCCTGACTTTC. Translating gives CASSSGGPGANVLTF. Variable domain in full (rest from reference TRBV7-3 and TRBJ2-6): GAGVSQTPSNKVTEKGKYVELRCDPISGHTALYWYRQSLGQGPEFLIYFQGTGAADDSGLPNDRFFAVRPEGSVSTLKIQRTERGDSAVYLCASSSGGPGANVLTFGAGSRLTVL.

Comments on this clone: Other DNA sequences in this sample translate to the same CDR3. V is TRBV28 and J is TRBJ2-7, with D maybe TRBD1 (5 bases). This CDR3 is built from 13 residues. The germline gives CDR1 MDHEN, CDR2 SYDVKM. V gave up 5 bases and J gave up 3 bases, with 11 bases separating them. CDR3 DNA: TGTGCCAGCAGTGCAGGGTCGAGCTACGAGCAGTACTTC. This gives the protein CASSAGSSYEQYF. The entire variable domain, with the rest obtained from reference TRBV28 and TRBJ2-7, is as follows: DVKVTQSSRYLVKRTGEKVFLECVQDMDHENMFWYRQDPGLGLRLIYFSYDVKMKEKGDIPEGYSVSREKKERFSLILESASTNQTSMYLCASSAGSSYEQYFGPGTRLTVT.

The genes are TRBV5-1 and TRBJ2-3; possibly TRBD2 for D (6 bases). Germline lookup yields CDR1 SGHRS and CDR2 YFSETQ. The germline V and J ends were trimmed by 7 bases and 1 base, with 19 bases remaining between them. CDR3 size: 16 residues. The CDR3 sequence is CASGRDHTLGTDTQYF. CDR3 bases: TGCGCCAGCGGGCGGGACCACACGTTGGGCACAGATACGCAGTATTTT. Based on the CDR3 plus reference TRBV5-1 and TRBJ2-3, the full variable domain is KAGVTQTPRYLIKTRGQQVTLSCSPISGHRSVSWYQQTPGQGLQFLFEYFSETQRNKGNFPGRFSGRQFSNSRSEMNVSTLELGDSALYLCASGRDHTLGTDTQYFGPGTRLTVL.

The rearrangement links TRBV9 to TRBJ1-2; D may be TRBD1 (6 bases). CDR1 is SGDLS, CDR2 YYNGEE, per germline. There are 16 residues in the CDR3. The V end lost 4 bases, the J end lost 6 bases, and 22 bases lay between the germline ends. Written as DNA, the CDR3 is TGTGCCAGCAGCCCCGGGGGGCCAGGGGAACCTAATGGCTACACCTTC. Protein sequence: CASSPGGPGEPNGYTF.

This clone was observed a handful of times. The chain has TRBV14 and TRBJ2-7, with 8 bases aligning to TRBD2. In germline, CDR1 is SGHDN, CDR2 FVKESK. The length of the CDR3 is 15 residues. V lost 6 bases and J lost 0; bases outside the gene matches: 7. The DNA of the CDR3 is TGTGCCAGCAGTCTCTCCGGGACTAGCTCCTACGAGCAGTACTTC. Translated, it gives CASSLSGTSSYEQYF.

This CDR3 is CATSLSGVDVQYF. The CDR3 DNA reads as TGTGCCACCTCACTTAGCGGGGTGGATGTGCAGTACTTC. The V and J genes are TRBV15 and TRBJ2-7, with 8 bases aligning to TRBD2. Germline lookup yields CDR1 LNHNV and CDR2 YYDKDF (reference sequence). The CDR3 is 13 residues long. J gave up 9 bases and V 8 bases, and 12 bases lay outside the gene matches.

The J gene is TRBJ1-6, the V gene TRBV2; D is undetermined. Trimming removed 7 bases from V and 9 bases from J, with 7 bases in between. CDR3 length: 11 residues. Germline CDR1 and CDR2: SNHLY and FYNNEI. The CDR3 sequence: CASTRGSPLHF. In DNA, the CDR3 is TGTGCCAGCACGCGGGGTTCACCCCTCCACTTT.

The rearrangement uses TRBV10-3 and TRBJ1-4, with a tentative D call TRBD1 (5 bases). CDR1 ENHRY and CDR2 SYGVKD come from the germline V gene. Trimming stripped 9 bases from V and 0 bases from J, with 11 bases between. The CDR3 is made up of 14 amino acids. The DNA of the CDR3 is TGTGCCATTAGGGACTCAGCAACTAATGAAAAACTGTTTTTT. This encodes CAIRDSATNEKLFF.

V and J are TRBV7-2 and TRBJ2-7; 7 nucleotides align to TRBD1. Germline trimming cut 2 bases from V and 3 bases from J; bases unmatched to any gene: 1. The CDR3 runs to 13 residues. CDR1 SGHTA and CDR2 FQGNSA come from the germline V gene. The CDR3 bases are TGTGCCAGCAGCTTATCAGGGGGCTACGAGCAGTACTTC. Protein: CASSLSGGYEQYF.

The chain carries TRBV5-1 and TRBJ2-2; possibly TRBD2 for D (6 bases). The V end lost 4 bases, the J end lost 2 bases, and 12 bases lay between the germline ends. There are 15 residues in the CDR3. CDR1 SGHRS and CDR2 YFSETQ come from the germline V gene. The CDR3 DNA follows: TGCGCCAGCAGCACCCCCGGGGGTAACACCGGGGAGCTGTTTTTT. It yields the protein CASSTPGGNTGELFF.

The chain's CDR3 is CASIEGGLAGNEQFF. The CDR3 DNA follows: TGTGCCAGTATTGAGGGGGGACTAGCGGGGAATGAGCAGTTCTTC. The J gene is TRBJ2-1, the V gene TRBV19, with 13 bases fitting TRBD2. The CDR3 is made up of 15 amino acids. With V trimmed by 7 bases and J by 7 bases, 7 bases remained unmatched. The germline CDR1 and CDR2 sequences are LNHDA and SQIVND (reference sequence).

The genes are TRBV2 and TRBJ1-2; weak D call: TRBD1 (6 bases). CDR3 length equals 14 residues. The V end was cut by 4 bases, the J end by 6 bases, with 15 bases between. Per the germline V gene, CDR1 is SNHLY and CDR2 is FYNNEI. For the CDR3, the DNA is TGTGCCAGCAGTGTAAAAGGGGGGGCTGATGGCTACACCTTC. Translated: CASSVKGGADGYTF.

V gene TRBV11-3 combines with J gene TRBJ1-6; D not certain. The CDR3 totals 14 residues. Per the germline V gene, CDR1 is SGHNT and CDR2 is YENEEA. V was clipped by 2 bases and J by 6 bases, with 8 bases between them. This CDR3 is CASSLTAFNSPLHF. The CDR3 region has the DNA TGTGCCAGCAGCTTAACAGCCTTTAATTCACCCCTCCACTTT.

The J gene is TRBJ2-1, the V gene TRBV7-3; perhaps TRBD1 as D (5 bases). Looked up from germline, CDR1 is SGHTA and CDR2 is FQGTGA. V was pared by 1 base and J by 6 bases, with 7 bases between. The CDR3 is made up of 13 amino acids. The CDR3 nucleotides are TGTGCCAGCAGCTTAATTGGGGCCAATGAGCAGTTCTTC. Protein: CASSLIGANEQFF.

The chain employs TRBV7-2 and TRBJ2-5; possible D gene TRBD1, 5 bases. The CDR3 runs to 14 residues. Germline CDR1 is SGHTA and CDR2 is FQGNSA. Trimming stripped 2 bases from V and 4 bases from J, with 11 bases between. CDR3 residues: CASSLRTQGETQYF. The CDR3 DNA is TGTGCCAGCAGCTTAAGAACCCAGGGAGAGACCCAGTACTTC.